This TCR beta chain derives from a study of T cell responses to AZD1222 COVID-19 vaccine (dated by TCRdb to 2020 to 2022). In the study overall: A total of 233 trial participants underwent TCR sequencing, of whom 207 received two doses of AZD1222 and about 25 received two doses of the MenACWY control vaccine. Enrollment into the trials was organized by age into subgroups of 18-55, 56-69 and 70-plus years, and those subgroups contained roughly 150, 30 and 60 TCR-sequenced participants, respectively.

This specimen's time point label, interpreted: about 28 days (+/-7) after the second vaccine dose. Because spike-specific TCR depth and breadth did not differ between the two schedules, AZD1222 recipients who got a second dose at roughly 4 weeks were pooled with those who got a second dose at roughly 12 weeks. Vaccinee samples came from UK trials COV001 and COV002, including a single-blind randomized controlled phase 2/3 trial of AZD1222 (ChAdOx1 nCoV-19) in healthy adults. Trial participant PBMC samples were collected at day 0 and day 28 after the second dose for TCRbeta chain sequencing. The CDR3 regions of human TCRbeta chains were analyzed by immunosequencing. Per the authors' processing: TCRs in the repertoires were compared against a reference library of SARS-CoV-2-specific TCRs that had been generated with the MIRA antigen-specificity platform. Breadth meant the fraction of unique TCRs that were SARS-CoV-2-associated, whereas depth meant the fraction of total T cells that were SARS-CoV-2-associated. Using the MIRA data, each spike-specific TCR was assigned both to the spike region to which the TCR was reactive and to a CD4 or CD8 class. Log10-transformed breadth and depth values were compared by one-way ANOVA with Sidak's multiple comparisons tests. The table was pulled from immuneACCESS by TCRdb, which kept in-frame rearrangements only. Such tables lose some clones; where checked, under half of the loss comes from unresolved V genes, and the rest has no known cause. V, J and clone size are those of that table, while D and trimming were read from the DNA. The sample profile shows 150,000 to 180,000 clones; roughly nine tenths of them were found once. The biggest ten clones account for more than 1.3% of the sample.

A word on this clone: Its target antigen remains unknown. Qualities for individual bases were not recorded, and no much larger clone is one base off.

Overall study results and their limits: After two AZD1222 doses, spike-specific TCR breadth and depth were significantly higher than at day 0 and than in MenACWY recipients. Participants were mostly white British, with more females than males. The authors suggested clonal diversity may have been underestimated. Conclusions about previously exposed vaccinees were limited because only a handful of AZD1222 recipients were SARS-CoV-2 seropositive at baseline. In the small 56-69-year group, the increase in depth fell short of significance, most likely because of low power. Because no samples from the day 14 peak response were available, repertoires could be characterized only after the peak T cell response. Nearly half of unique spike-specific TCRs reportedly recognized epitopes outside regions mutated in the B.1.351 and B.1.1.7 variants. The vaccine-associated CD4 TCRs covered the entire spike protein, and the dominant responses fell in regions 160-218 and 743-854.

The cysteine opens and the phenylalanine closes a CDR3 of 13 amino acids. Just the 39-base CDR3 DNA is kept, in frame starting at base 1. Based on the germline V gene, the CDR1 and CDR2 sequences are MGHDK and SYGVNS. Trimmed from V: 6 bases; trimmed from J: 6 bases; junction bases lacking a gene match: 4. This TCR was recovered from an adult who received the AZD1222 COVID-19 vaccine. The V gene is TRBV25-1 and the J gene is TRBJ1-2; TRBD1 matches 10 bases in the middle. Source: peripheral blood, taken 28 days after the second AZD1222 dose. The CDR3: CASRETGGDGYTF. The DNA reads TGTGCCAGCAGAGAGACAGGGGGCGATGGCTACACCTTC.